Each of the 13 T cell receptor beta chains below was sequenced from the same sample in a study of a mutant IDH1 vaccine in newly diagnosed glioma. Their recognized antigens are unknown. The time point was: week 11, during vaccination. Every single dose of the vaccine, 300 ug of mutant IDH1 20-mer peptide, came with topical imiquimod. Some clones are missing from TCRdb's copy, which holds only in-frame ones; the method was immunoSEQ multiplex PCR. The sample gives 100,000 to 120,000 clones, under 90% of which show up once; 0.55% to 0.7% is in the top ten. Sequences were derived from PBMCs, sampled from a glioma patient whose treatment included an IDH1 peptide vaccine. These receptors were collected from a woman in her forties or fifties with glioma.

The rearrangement links TRBV9 to TRBJ1-1; possibly TRBD1 for D (6 bases). V was pared by 3 bases and J by 0 bases, with 12 bases between. CDR1 is SGDLS, CDR2 YYNGEE, per germline. This CDR3 region has 15 residues. The CDR3 loop is CASSAGQIMNTEAFF. The DNA of the CDR3 is TGTGCCAGCAGCGCCGGACAGATCATGAACACTGAAGCTTTCTTT.

The chain uses TRBV28 and TRBJ1-2; 9 bases map to TRBD1. CDR3 length: 13 residues. Germline V gives CDR1 MDHEN, CDR2 SYDVKM. With V trimmed by 4 bases and J by 6 bases, 3 bases remained unmatched. CDR3 protein: CASSSYRGHGYTF. The CDR3 DNA sequence: TGTGCCAGCAGTTCCTACAGGGGGCATGGCTACACCTTC.

The chain combines TRBV27 with TRBJ2-2; possibly TRBD1 for D (6 bases). Trimming removed 0 bases from V and 4 bases from J, with 12 bases in between. The CDR3 runs 16 residues. CDR1 is MNHEY, CDR2 SMNVEV, per germline (reference sequence). The CDR3 here is CASSLSPQGSTGELFF. CDR3 sequence (DNA): TGTGCCAGCAGTTTATCCCCGCAGGGGAGCACCGGGGAGCTGTTTTTT.

CDR3 nucleotides: TGTGCCAGCAGCTTGGCCGTTCGGCGCAGGGAGAACACTGAAGCTTTCTTT. This encodes CASSLAVRRRENTEAFF. This sequence joins TRBV5-4 and TRBJ1-1, with a weak D call TRBD1 (5 bases). CDR1 and CDR2 (germline): SGHNT, YYREEE (reference sequence). The CDR3 contains 17 residues. Trimming pared 0 bases from V and 1 base from J, leaving 16 bases between. Using reference TRBV5-4 and TRBJ1-1 for the parts outside the CDR3, the full variable domain is ETGVTQSPTHLIKTRGQQVTLRCSSQSGHNTVSWYQQALGQGPQFIFQYYREEENGRGNFPPRFSGLQFPNYSSELNVNALELDDSALYLCASSLAVRRRENTEAFFGQGTRLTVV.

A word on this clone: The junction differs from germline at one of its ends, possibly a read error. This chain joins TRBV14 and TRBJ1-4; TRBD1 is a possible D gene (5 bases). The CDR3 is 15 residues long. CDR1 and CDR2 (germline): SGHDN, FVKESK. CDR3 in amino acids: CASSQGWGSNEKLFF. The CDR3 region has the DNA TGTGCCAGCAGCCAAGGCTGGGGCTCTAACGAAAAACTGTTTTTT.

The chain uses TRBV11-2 and TRBJ2-5; 7 bases agree with TRBD2. This CDR3 contains 16 residues. Looked up from germline, CDR1 is SGHAT and CDR2 is FQNNGV. V dropped 1 base and J dropped 4; count of bases not matched to a gene: 9. The CDR3, as DNA: TGTGCCAGCAGCTTAGGGAGTAGTTCGGGAGGAGAGACCCAGTACTTC. It encodes CASSLGSSSGGETQYF.

Remarks on this clone: The identical CDR3 is also encoded by other nucleotide sequences in the sample. V is TRBV30 and J is TRBJ1-3; D ambiguous. Germline-derived CDR1 and CDR2 are GTSNPN and SVGIG (reference sequence). V lost 2 bases, J lost 0 bases, and 8 bases lay in between. The CDR3 has 14 residues. CDR3 sequence: CAWSQTGSGNTIYF. CDR3 nucleotide sequence: TGTGCCTGGAGTCAAACTGGCTCTGGAAACACCATATATTTT.

V and J are TRBV10-3 and TRBJ1-1; D is possibly TRBD1 (5 bases). Trimming pared 0 bases from V and 1 base from J, leaving 12 bases between. The CDR3 totals 16 residues. The germline V gene encodes CDR1 ENHRY and CDR2 SYGVKD. The CDR3 DNA follows: TGTGCCATCAGTGAGTCGAGAGGTGGGGGGAACACTGAAGCTTTCTTT. Its translation is CAISESRGGGNTEAFF.

This chain connects TRBV29-1 to TRBJ2-5; possibly TRBD1 for D (6 bases). The ends were cut back, 7 bases at V and 5 bases at J, with 20 bases in the middle. The CDR3 contains 14 residues. Germline V gives CDR1 SQVTM, CDR2 ANQGSEA. The CDR3 DNA follows: TGCAGCGCCCGAGGTGGACAGCTTTGGGAGACCCAGTACTTC. Translation: CSARGGQLWETQYF.

As DNA, the CDR3 is TGTGCCAGCAGCTTAAGACAGGGAGGACGGATGAGCAATCAGCCCCAGCATTTT. The encoded protein is CASSLRQGGRMSNQPQHF. The rearrangement joins TRBV7-8 to TRBJ1-5, with TRBD1 matching over 7 bases. The CDR3 totals 18 residues. With V trimmed by 2 bases and J by 1 base, 11 bases remained unmatched. The V gene's germline CDR1 is SGHVS and CDR2 FQNEAQ.

The chain carries TRBV6-4 and TRBJ1-2; 10 positions agree with TRBD1. The length of the CDR3 is 16 residues. Germline-derived CDR1 and CDR2 are MRHNA and SNTAGT. V gave up 6 bases and J gave up 5 bases; unmatched junction bases: 12. The CDR3, as DNA: TGTGCCAGCAGCCCAGCCCGGGACAGGGGACCATATGGCTACACCTTC. Amino acids: CASSPARDRGPYGYTF.

J is TRBJ1-2 and V is TRBV5-1, with D possibly matching TRBD1 (6 bases). The CDR3 contains 13 residues. Germline CDR1 SGHRS, CDR2 YFSETQ. With 7 bases removed from V and 4 bases from J, the gap between germline ends came to 14 bases. CDR3 bases: TGCGCCAGCGCCAACCAGGGGAGCTATGGCTACACCTTC. It yields the protein CASANQGSYGYTF.

DNA of the CDR3: TGTGCCAGCATCCCGGACACTAACTATGGCTACACCTTC. It codes for CASIPDTNYGYTF. The chain has TRBV6-6 and TRBJ1-2, with a possible D match to TRBD1 (5 bases). This CDR3 is built from 13 residues. Germline loops: CDR1 MNHNY, CDR2 SVGAGI (reference sequence). Trimming stripped 7 bases from V and 0 bases from J, with 9 bases between.